The 9 T cell receptor beta chains below come from one sample, sequenced in a study of blood T cell repertoires in COVID-19. Sequenced by immunoSEQ multiplex PCR; TCRdb stores in-frame clones only, minus some. Of about 220,000 clones in the sample, over 75% were seen once. Sequencing input: peripheral blood. The source is an older woman with COVID-19, enrolled during active disease.

The chain has TRBV6-4 and TRBJ2-3; TRBD1 matches at 11 bases. The length of the CDR3 is 15 residues. Trimming cost V 7 bases and J 6 bases; bases outside gene matches: 9. The germline V gene has CDR1 MRHNA and CDR2 SNTAGT. CDR3 sequence reads: CASMAGQGELDTQYF. CDR3 DNA: TGTGCCAGCATGGCGGGACAGGGGGAATTGGATACGCAGTATTTT.

The CDR3 sequence is CASSDSPSGASYNEQFF. The CDR3, as DNA: TGTGCCAGCAGTGACTCCCCTAGCGGGGCATCCTACAATGAGCAGTTCTTC. The chain links TRBV6-4 to TRBJ2-1; 9 nucleotides line up with TRBD2. The germline V gene encodes CDR1 MRHNA and CDR2 SNTAGT. This CDR3 region has 17 residues. The V and J ends lost 0 bases and 1 base, in that order; junction bases with no gene match: 4.

The J gene is TRBJ1-1, the V gene TRBV10-3; 10 positions match TRBD1. The V segment lost 6 bases and the J segment 5 bases; nucleotides outside the gene matches: 12. The CDR3 is made up of 16 amino acids. CDR1 is ENHRY and CDR2 is SYGVKD in the germline V gene. CDR3 region: CAIRNRAGTGETEAFF. The CDR3 DNA is TGTGCCATCAGGAATAGAGCCGGGACAGGGGAAACTGAAGCTTTCTTT.

The genes are TRBV28 and TRBJ1-3; D not certain. The CDR3 consists of 16 residues. Germline CDR1 is MDHEN and CDR2 is SYDVKM. Trimming pared 6 bases from V and 1 base from J, leaving 16 bases between. Here the CDR3 reads CASSILSGRSGNTIYF. The CDR3 region has the DNA TGTGCCAGCAGCATTCTGAGTGGGAGGTCTGGAAACACCATATATTTT.

The count of this clone is one. The J gene is TRBJ2-1, the V gene TRBV5-6; the D gene is possibly TRBD2 (6 bases). The CDR3 length is 13 residues. Trimming cost V 4 bases and J 9 bases, with 14 bases left between them. Germline CDR1 is SGHDT and CDR2 is YYEEEE. DNA of the CDR3: TGTGCCAGCAGCCCGTCGGGAGCGGGTGAGCAGTTCTTC. Protein product: CASSPSGAGEQFF.

CDR3 sequence reads: CASSSRTGVNQPQHF. The CDR3 DNA sequence: TGTGCCAGCAGCTCAAGAACAGGGGTCAATCAGCCCCAGCATTTT. The rearrangement links TRBV3-1 (or the pseudogene TRBV3-2) to TRBJ1-5, with 7 bases aligning to TRBD1. Germline V CDR1 and CDR2: LGHDT, YNNKEL (reference sequence). The CDR3 is made up of 15 amino acids. V shed 5 bases, J shed 3 bases, and the junction held 7 bases outside the gene matches.

The chain uses TRBV30 and TRBJ1-6; 7 bases match TRBD1. The trim removed 2 bases at V and 6 bases at J, leaving 7 bases unmatched. CDR1 and CDR2 from the germline V gene are GTSNPN and SVGIG (reference sequence). The CDR3 is 15 residues long. CDR3 amino acids: CAWSRGLERNSPLHF. For the CDR3, the DNA is TGTGCCTGGAGTAGGGGGCTAGAGCGTAATTCACCCCTCCACTTT.

V gene TRBV27 combines with J gene TRBJ2-7; D is possibly TRBD1 (6 bases). This CDR3 is 14 amino acids long. Looked up from germline, CDR1 is MNHEY and CDR2 is SMNVEV (reference sequence). Trimming cost V 0 bases and J 2 bases, with 8 bases left between them. CDR3 in amino acids: CASSLSRDTYEQYF. The CDR3 DNA reads TGTGCCAGCAGTTTATCGAGGGACACCTACGAGCAGTACTTC.

V and J are TRBV27 and TRBJ1-3; D is unresolved. This CDR3 is built from 15 residues. Germline V gene sequence: CDR1 MNHEY, CDR2 SMNVEV (reference sequence). V lost 6 bases and J 0 bases, leaving 12 bases between the germline ends. The CDR3 loop is CASRARGYSGNTIYF. DNA of the CDR3: TGTGCCAGCAGGGCGAGAGGTTACTCTGGAAACACCATATATTTT.